One and the same sample provided the 14 T cell receptor beta chains below, sequenced in a study of T cell responses to AZD1222 COVID-19 vaccine. Sequencing was performed with immunoSEQ multiplex PCR; in TCRdb, only in-frame clones are kept and a portion is missing. The repertoire holds around 94,000 clones, with around 83% as singletons. Sample: peripheral blood, taken on day 0 of AZD1222 vaccination. The receptors derive from an adult in good health.

The genes are TRBV4-2 and TRBJ2-5; 7 nucleotides agree with TRBD2. Trimming at V came to 4 bases and at J to 4 bases, leaving 15 bases not matched to a gene. CDR3 length equals 17 residues. CDR1 is LGHNA, CDR2 YNFKEQ, per germline. The CDR3: CASSRDLGRASGETQYF. As DNA, the CDR3 is TGTGCCAGCAGCCGTGACTTGGGGAGGGCCTCGGGAGAGACCCAGTACTTC.

The table lists this clone with a count of one. The chain recombines TRBV6-1 with TRBJ2-5, with TRBD1 matching 7 bases. Trimming at V came to 0 bases and at J to 3 bases, leaving 4 bases not matched to a gene. The CDR3 is 15 amino acids. The germline V gene encodes CDR1 MNHNS and CDR2 SASEGT. The CDR3 nucleotides are TGTGCCAGCAGTGAAGCGGGGACAGAAAAAGAGACCCAGTACTTC. Residues: CASSEAGTEKETQYF.

This clone was counted between two and nine times. The genes are TRBV19 and TRBJ2-7; TRBD2 agrees at 7 bases. J was trimmed by 3 bases and V by 11 bases; bases with no gene match: 4. The CDR3 extends over 11 amino acids. In germline, CDR1 is LNHDA, CDR2 SQIVND (reference sequence). This chain's CDR3 is CASGGRYEQYF. For the CDR3, the DNA is TGTGCCTCGGGGGGACGCTACGAGCAGTACTTC.

In regard to this clone: Sequence at one end of the junction differs from germline and may be a read error. V is TRBV27 and J is TRBJ2-1; D perhaps matches TRBD1 (5 bases). This CDR3 region has 12 residues. From germline, CDR1 is MNHEY and CDR2 SMNVEV (reference sequence). The CDR3 DNA follows: TGTGCCAGCAGCTACAGGTACAGTGAGCAGTTCTTC. Translation gives CASSYRYSEQFF.

The chain employs TRBV7-2 and TRBJ2-7; possible D gene TRBD1, 6 bases. In germline, CDR1 is SGHTA, CDR2 FQGNSA. The V and J ends lost 3 bases and 4 bases respectively, with 19 bases between them. CDR3 length: 16 amino acids. This CDR3 is CASSFVGRGSVYEQYF. The CDR3 DNA reads as TGTGCCAGCAGCTTCGTGGGCAGGGGTTCTGTTTACGAGCAGTACTTC.

The V gene is TRBV2, the J gene TRBJ2-7; D not resolved. From germline, CDR1 is SNHLY and CDR2 FYNNEI. V lost 5 bases, J lost 5 bases, and 13 bases lay in between. CDR3 length: 13 amino acids. The CDR3: CASSSRVIDEQYF. CDR3 bases: TGTGCCAGCAGTTCTAGGGTAATTGACGAGCAGTACTTC.

This clone was seen a few times. CDR3 sequence reads: CASSLNLRSYGYTF. The CDR3, as DNA: TGTGCCAGCAGCTTAAATCTGAGGAGTTATGGCTACACCTTC. V usage is TRBV7-2 and J usage is TRBJ1-2; D is unresolved. Germline V gene data show CDR1 as SGHTA and CDR2 as FQGNSA. V was pared by 2 bases and J by 5 bases, with 12 bases between. There are 14 residues in the CDR3.

The chain recombines TRBV10-3 with TRBJ2-7, with 10 positions matching TRBD1. From germline, CDR1 is ENHRY and CDR2 SYGVKD. Trimming at V came to 7 bases and at J to 6 bases, leaving 9 bases not matched to a gene. The CDR3 contains 14 residues. In DNA, the CDR3 is TGTGCCATCACCACGGGACAGGGGCTCTTCGAGCAGTACTTC. Residues: CAITTGQGLFEQYF.

This sequence joins TRBV4-2 and TRBJ2-1; TRBD2 aligns across 11 bases. The V gene end was trimmed by 4 bases and the J gene end by 10 bases; junction bases not matched to a gene: 9. Germline CDR1 and CDR2: LGHNA and YNFKEQ. CDR3 size: 15 residues. The CDR3 is CASSPGLAATGEQFF. The CDR3 coding sequence is TGTGCCAGCAGCCCGGGACTAGCGGCGACTGGGGAGCAGTTCTTC.

The V gene is TRBV4-3, the J gene TRBJ2-7; D remains unclear. The V end was cut by 1 base, the J end by 4 bases, with 5 bases between. From germline, CDR1 is LGHNA and CDR2 YSLEER. This CDR3 has 12 amino acids. The CDR3 DNA follows: TGCGCCAGCAGCCAAGGCCGTTACGAGCAGTACTTC. This codes for CASSQGRYEQYF.

The V gene is TRBV6-5, the J gene TRBJ2-2; possibly TRBD1 for D (6 bases). V lost 5 bases, J lost 1 base, and 11 bases lay in between. This CDR3 comprises 15 residues. Germline V CDR1 and CDR2: MNHEY, SVGAGI. The CDR3 here is CASSLGQLNTGELFF. CDR3 coding DNA: TGTGCCAGCAGTCTCGGACAGCTGAACACCGGGGAGCTGTTTTTT.

The genes are TRBV11-2 and TRBJ2-5; possibly TRBD2 for D (7 bases). V lost 1 base and J lost 4, with 13 bases in between. Germline V CDR1 and CDR2: SGHAT, FQNNGV. CDR3 length: 15 amino acids. The CDR3 loop is CASSLGGGGAETQYF. As DNA, the CDR3 is TGTGCCAGCAGCTTAGGCGGAGGGGGGGCAGAGACCCAGTACTTC.

The V gene is TRBV6-1, the J gene TRBJ1-6; no clear D gene. The CDR3 is 17 residues long. V gave up 1 base and J gave up 0 bases, with 10 bases separating them. The germline V gene encodes CDR1 MNHNS and CDR2 SASEGT. The CDR3 loop is CASSEVGSVSYNSPLHF. CDR3 DNA: TGTGCCAGCAGTGAAGTCGGCAGCGTCTCCTATAATTCACCCCTCCACTTT.

V usage is TRBV11-2 and J usage is TRBJ2-5; 8 bases fit TRBD1. The CDR3 is 16 amino acids. V dropped 5 bases and J dropped 1; count of bases not matched to a gene: 9. CDR1 SGHAT and CDR2 FQNNGV come from the germline V gene. The CDR3 DNA reads as TGTGCCAGCAGCCAGGGGGCGAGCGGAGCCCAAGAGACCCAGTACTTC. The encoded protein is CASSQGASGAQETQYF.